Sequencing of this TCR beta chain was carried out in a study of shared clonotypes between healthy human individuals. Regarding the study as a whole: Larger estimated richness was generally recorded for naive subsets relative to memory subsets.

Naive CD4+ cells were CD45RA-selected; the remaining cells were memory. As to this clone: Its antigen is currently unknown.

The germline V and J ends were trimmed by 1 base and 5 bases, with 10 bases remaining between them. Germline-derived CDR1 and CDR2 are SGHNT and YYREEE (reference sequence). This CDR3 contains 13 residues. TCRdb's table, derived via immunoSEQ multiplex PCR, lists solely in-frame clones and lacks some. The top ten hold about 1.5% of the sample, which has some 1 million clones, roughly 80% seen once. The V call is TRBV5-4, the J call TRBJ2-7; D might be TRBD1 (6 bases). The material sequenced was memory CD4+ T cells sorted from blood. Stated subset: CD45RA-negative fraction. This TCR was recovered from a man aged 18 to 29 in good health. CDR3 amino acids: CASSLPTGNEQYF. DNA of the CDR3: TGTGCCAGCAGCTTGCCTACAGGGAACGAGCAGTACTTC.